These T cell receptor beta chains were read from a single sample in a study of T cell responses to AZD1222 COVID-19 vaccine. The repertoire was sequenced with immunoSEQ multiplex PCR; TCRdb's copy has only in-frame clones and lacks some. The data show over 45,000 clones, around 88% seen once. Material: peripheral blood, obtained on day 0 of AZD1222 vaccination. The receptors stem from an adult in good health. Each CDR3 is given with its conserved first and last residue. The D gene is left open where the match is weak. Clone size is shown for a subset of rows, as once, few, many or a class of expanded clone.

v_gene,abundance,d_gene,j_gene,CDR3aa,CDR3nt
TRBV28,NA,NA,TRBJ1-2,CASTLEWARGYTF,TGTGCCAGCACCTTGGAGTGGGCGAGGGGCTACACCTTC
TRBV7-7,NA,TRBD2,TRBJ2-7,CASSLGTSGSSNEQYF,TGTGCTAGCAGCTTAGGGACTAGCGGGAGTTCCAACGAGCAGTACTTC
TRBV4-3,NA,NA,TRBJ2-5,CASSQEWESGETQYF,TGCGCCAGCAGCCAAGAATGGGAGTCCGGCGAGACCCAGTACTTC
TRBV5-8,NA,NA,TRBJ2-7,CASSSIGTRDEVMEYF,TGTGCCAGCAGCTCCATCGGGACACGCGACGAGGTTATGGAATACTTC
TRBV28,NA,TRBD1,TRBJ2-7,CASSSSGGKDEQYF,TGTGCCAGCAGTTCCTCAGGGGGTAAAGACGAGCAGTACTTC
TRBV30,NA,TRBD1,TRBJ2-5,CAWTGGTGVETQYF,TGTGCCTGGACCGGAGGGACAGGGGTGGAGACCCAGTACTTC
TRBV28,NA,NA,TRBJ1-4,CASSLATPYEKLFF,TGTGCCAGCAGTTTGGCAACACCCTATGAAAAACTGTTTTTT
TRBV4-1,NA,TRBD1,TRBJ2-2,CASSQVFGQGTGELFF,TGCGCCAGCAGCCAAGTGTTTGGACAGGGGACCGGGGAGCTGTTTTTT
TRBV4-2,once,NA,TRBJ2-1,CASSQDRLGDEQFF,TGTGCCAGCAGCCAGGACAGACTGGGCGATGAGCAGTTCTTC
TRBV6-1,NA,NA,TRBJ1-1,CASSENEWDTEAFF,TGTGCCAGCAGTGAAAATGAATGGGATACTGAAGCTTTCTTT
TRBV28,NA,TRBD1,TRBJ1-2,CASTFRDRAGYTF,TGTGCCAGCACCTTTAGAGACAGGGCTGGCTACACCTTC
TRBV6-5,NA,NA,TRBJ2-7,CASSRGGYEQYF,TGTGCCAGCAGTCGTGGGGGGTACGAGCAGTACTTC
TRBV4-2,NA,NA,TRBJ2-2,CASSPRGATGELFF,TGTGCCAGCAGCCCTCGCGGCGCTACCGGGGAGCTGTTTTTT
TRBV28,few,TRBD2,TRBJ2-1,CASSFPRSGKLPANEQFF,TGTGCCAGCAGTTTCCCGCGCAGCGGGAAGCTTCCCGCCAATGAGCAGTTCTTC
TRBV6-6,NA,NA,TRBJ1-5,CASSYAARAYQPQHF,TGTGCCAGCAGTTACGCCGCCAGGGCGTATCAGCCCCAGCATTTT
TRBV7-8,NA,TRBD1,TRBJ1-5,CASSLYPSGQGDGQPQHF,TGTGCCAGCAGCTTATACCCCAGCGGGCAGGGGGATGGTCAGCCCCAGCATTTT
TRBV6-2/TRBV6-3,NA,NA,TRBJ1-2,CASSYSAPRDYGYTF,TGTGCCAGCAGTTACTCGGCACCCCGGGACTATGGCTACACCTTC
TRBV6-1,NA,TRBD1,TRBJ1-4,CASSGMRQGWEKLFF,TGTGCCAGCAGTGGGATGAGACAGGGGTGGGAAAAACTGTTTTTT
TRBV9,NA,NA,TRBJ2-7,CASSVDEGSYEQYF,TGTGCCAGCAGCGTAGACGAGGGCTCCTACGAGCAGTACTTC
TRBV3-1/TRBV3-2,once,TRBD2,TRBJ2-7,CASSHTRTSGIDEQYF,TGTGCCAGCAGCCATACCCGGACTAGCGGGATAGACGAGCAGTACTTC
TRBV30,NA,TRBD1,TRBJ2-1,CAWSPPGTGFHEQFF,TGTGCCTGGAGTCCTCCGGGGACAGGCTTCCATGAGCAGTTCTTC
TRBV19,NA,NA,TRBJ1-4,CASTLEALRNEKLFF,TGTGCCAGTACTCTTGAGGCCCTGAGGAATGAAAAACTGTTTTTT
TRBV19,NA,TRBD2,TRBJ2-3,CASSIGPSGRFTDTQYF,TGTGCCAGTAGTATAGGACCCAGCGGGAGGTTCACAGATACGCAGTATTTT
TRBV20-1,NA,NA,TRBJ2-3,CSARDVDTQYF,TGCAGTGCTAGAGATGTAGATACGCAGTATTTT
TRBV7-2,NA,TRBD2,TRBJ2-7,CASRGTSWVQQYF,TGTGCCAGCAGGGGGACTAGCTGGGTTCAGCAGTACTTC
TRBV4-3,NA,NA,TRBJ2-1,CASSQDGTASNNEQFF,TGCGCCAGCAGCCAAGATGGAACCGCTAGTAACAATGAGCAGTTCTTC
TRBV27,NA,NA,TRBJ2-7,CASSLSRAQYEQYF,TGTGCCAGCAGTTTATCAAGAGCTCAATACGAGCAGTACTTC
TRBV6-5,NA,TRBD1,TRBJ1-5,CASSYSSDRNQPQHF,TGTGCCAGCAGTTACTCGTCGGACAGGAATCAGCCCCAGCATTTT
TRBV4-2,NA,NA,TRBJ2-7,CASSQEPKYEQYF,TGTGCCAGCAGCCAGGAGCCCAAGTACGAGCAGTACTTC
TRBV5-1,NA,NA,TRBJ1-2,CASRLDAANYGYTF,TGCGCCAGTCGATTGGACGCAGCTAACTATGGCTACACCTTC
TRBV30,NA,NA,TRBJ1-4,CAWSVDNGLFF,TGTGCCTGGAGTGTAGACAACGGACTGTTTTTT
TRBV6-1,NA,TRBD1,TRBJ1-5,CASSELPGQGYQPQHF,TGTGCCAGCAGTGAGCTCCCGGGACAGGGCTATCAGCCCCAGCATTTT
TRBV11-2,NA,NA,TRBJ2-7,CASSLEAVSYEQYF,TGTGCCAGCAGCTTAGAGGCCGTCTCCTACGAGCAGTACTTC
TRBV6-5,once,NA,TRBJ1-1,CASSAYRENTEAFF,TGTGCCAGCAGCGCTTACAGGGAGAACACTGAAGCTTTCTTT
TRBV28,NA,NA,TRBJ1-1,CASSFGVTEAFF,TGTGCCAGCAGTTTCGGGGTGACTGAAGCTTTCTTT
TRBV7-8,few,NA,TRBJ2-5,CASSLGWAAQETQYF,TGTGCCAGCAGCTTAGGATGGGCAGCTCAAGAGACCCAGTACTTC
TRBV7-8,NA,NA,TRBJ2-7,CASSWEGDSYEQYF,TGTGCCAGCAGCTGGGAAGGTGATTCCTACGAGCAGTACTTC
TRBV15,NA,NA,TRBJ1-5,CATSREQGENQPQHF,TGTGCCACCAGCAGAGAACAGGGTGAAAATCAGCCCCAGCATTTT
TRBV7-3,NA,NA,TRBJ1-6,CASSPTFSGSPLHF,TGTGCCAGCAGCCCGACGTTTTCAGGTTCACCCCTCCACTTT
TRBV7-2,NA,TRBD2,TRBJ2-3,CASSLVLAGVYPDTQYF,TGTGCCAGCAGCTTAGTTTTAGCGGGAGTCTATCCAGATACGCAGTATTTT
TRBV29-1,NA,TRBD2,TRBJ2-2,CSGGETSGSPGELFF,TGCAGCGGGGGGGAGACTAGCGGGAGTCCCGGGGAGCTGTTTTTT
TRBV28,NA,NA,TRBJ2-1,CATRLNNEQFF,TGTGCCACCCGCCTAAACAATGAGCAGTTCTTC
TRBV4-1,NA,NA,TRBJ1-2,CASSQDGGRSWGYGYTF,TGCGCCAGCAGCCAAGATGGGGGCCGATCCTGGGGCTATGGCTACACCTTC
TRBV5-5,NA,NA,TRBJ1-5,CASSRPGQPQHF,TGTGCCAGCAGCCGTCCAGGCCAGCCCCAGCATTTT
TRBV5-6,NA,NA,TRBJ1-2,CASSLERFSGYTF,TGTGCCAGCAGCTTAGAAAGGTTCTCTGGCTACACCTTC
TRBV9,NA,NA,TRBJ1-3,CASSVNRVEDTIYF,TGTGCCAGCAGCGTCAACAGGGTGGAAGACACCATATATTTT
TRBV3-1/TRBV3-2,NA,NA,TRBJ2-6,CASRMWDSGANVLTF,TGTGCCAGCAGAATGTGGGACTCTGGGGCCAACGTCCTGACTTTC
TRBV18,NA,NA,TRBJ2-3,CASSLTSGSTDTQYF,TGTGCCAGCTCACTGACTAGTGGGAGCACAGATACGCAGTATTTT
TRBV7-2,NA,TRBD1,TRBJ2-1,CASSFGTGDEQFF,TGTGCCAGCAGCTTTGGGACAGGGGATGAGCAGTTCTTC
TRBV20-1,NA,NA,TRBJ1-5,CSASLGVSNQPQHF,TGCAGTGCTAGTTTGGGAGTCTCCAATCAGCCCCAGCATTTT
TRBV4-2,few,NA,TRBJ1-1,CASSQGSRASGRTEAFF,TGTGCCAGCAGCCAAGGGTCTCGGGCCTCCGGGCGAACTGAAGCTTTCTTT
TRBV7-8,NA,NA,TRBJ2-7,CASSLGEGEQYF,TGTGCCAGCAGCTTAGGAGAGGGCGAGCAGTACTTC
TRBV9,NA,NA,TRBJ1-2,CASSVTYQGSKGYTF,TGTGCCAGCAGCGTCACATACCAGGGGTCTAAGGGCTACACCTTC